This T cell receptor (beta chain) is drawn from a study of Ad26.COV2.S vaccination and SARS-CoV-2 variants. Treatment in this sample: around 19 received Ad26.COV2.S at low or high dose, single or two shots; about five received placebo; per-sample allocation not given. Repertoires come from day 63 after the first vaccine or placebo injection. The assay was immunoSEQ multiplex PCR, and TCRdb's table has in-frame clones only and misses some. Among more than 300,000 clones listed, about 88% were seen once. Study findings and constraints: The breadth of spike-specific CD8+ and CD4+ T cell responses after vaccination was reportedly substantial.

This clone was picked up a small number of times. Its antigen remains unidentified. Germline lookup yields CDR1 MNHEY and CDR2 SVGEGT. V was trimmed by 2 bases and J by 4 bases, leaving 9 bases between them. The CDR3 has 14 amino acids. This clonotype was obtained from a person aged 18 to 59 who received the Ad26.COV2.S COVID-19 vaccine or a placebo. The sample in question was peripheral blood, obtained in a trial of Ad26.COV2.S vaccine versus placebo. The chain joins TRBV6-2 or TRBV6-3 to TRBJ2-1; D possibly corresponds to TRBD1 (5 bases). The CDR3 protein is CASSYSTGYNEQFF. In DNA form, the CDR3 reads TGTGCCAGCAGTTACAGCACAGGATACAATGAGCAGTTCTTC.